These 11 T cell receptor beta chains were sequenced from one sample in a study of T-cell reconstitution after alpha-beta-depleted transplantation in children. Preparation of the TCRbeta library was carried out with unique molecular identifiers. Each CDR3 protein gets one entry after TCRdb re-called the PCR reads with MiXCR. Among about 460,000 distinct CDR3 sequences, approximately 10% were seen once, and the ten largest hold approximately 2%. Sequenced material: PBMCs, taken before TCRalphabeta/CD19-depleted stem cell transplant. Every receptor here comes from a child under 10 years old with inherited bone marrow failure, due to receive a stem cell transplant.

This clonotype was counted only a few times. The CDR3 nucleotides are TGTGCCAGCAGTCCAACCGGGACTAGTACCGGGGAGCTGTTTTTT. Protein sequence: CASSPTGTSTGELFF. This chain joins TRBV12-3 or TRBV12-4 and TRBJ2-2; 8 nucleotides align to TRBD2. Germline trimming cut 5 bases from V and 5 bases from J; bases unmatched to any gene: 7. The CDR3 runs 15 residues.

This sequence joins TRBV19 and TRBJ2-7; D not certain. V gave up 1 base and J gave up 2 bases, with 9 bases separating them. Germline CDR1 LNHDA, CDR2 SQIVND (reference sequence). This CDR3 region has 14 residues. CDR3 sequence reads: CASSIGGTTYEQYF. The DNA for the CDR3 is TGTGCCAGTAGTATAGGCGGCACCACCTACGAGCAGTACTTC.

This clonotype has ten or more counts. The chain has TRBV20-1 and TRBJ2-1; TRBD2 matches 11 bases. The CDR3 spans 17 residues. CDR1 and CDR2 (germline): DFQATT, SNEGSKA (reference sequence). Trimming at V came to 3 bases and at J to 5 bases, leaving 12 bases not matched to a gene. The CDR3 sequence: CSARPILAGGPHNEQFF. CDR3 sequence (DNA): TGCAGTGCTAGGCCAATTTTAGCGGGAGGGCCCCACAATGAGCAGTTCTTC.

This clonotype showed up many times. The J gene is TRBJ2-5, the V gene TRBV7-9, with D tentatively TRBD1 or TRBD2 (6 bases each). Per the germline V gene, CDR1 is SEHNR and CDR2 is FQNEAQ (reference sequence). Trimming took 1 base from V and 9 from J, leaving 12 bases between them. This CDR3 has 13 amino acids. CDR3 in amino acids: CASSLVMEGAQYF. CDR3 DNA: TGTGCCAGCAGCTTAGTAATGGAGGGGGCCCAGTACTTC.

There are many counts of this clonotype. The chain uses TRBV5-1 and TRBJ2-4; 14 positions match TRBD2. Germline lookup yields CDR1 SGHRS and CDR2 YFSETQ. With V trimmed by 4 bases and J by 0 bases, 9 bases remained unmatched. This CDR3 has 19 residues. The CDR3 DNA follows: TGCGCCAGCAGCGCCTGGACTAGCGGGGGGAGTGGAGCCAAAAACATTCAGTACTTC. Its translation is CASSAWTSGGSGAKNIQYF.

The table lists this clonotype with many counts. This chain joins TRBV29-1 and TRBJ2-1, with TRBD1 identical over 7 bases. The CDR3 loop spans 13 amino acids. Unmatched junction bases numbered 2, after V lost 3 bases and J lost 3 bases. Looked up from germline, CDR1 is SQVTM and CDR2 is ANQGSEA. The CDR3 is CSVEGTVYNEQFF. CDR3 DNA sequence: TGCAGCGTTGAGGGGACAGTCTACAATGAGCAGTTCTTC.

The chain is built from TRBV11-2 and TRBJ1-6, with D maybe TRBD1 (5 bases). Germline lookup yields CDR1 SGHAT and CDR2 FQNNGV. This CDR3 comprises 13 residues. The V and J ends lost 3 bases and 12 bases respectively, with 12 bases between them. The CDR3 loop is CASSFDSSVPLHF. CDR3 nucleotide sequence: TGTGCCAGCAGCTTTGACAGCTCGGTACCCCTCCACTTT.

This clonotype was seen at least ten times. The DNA for the CDR3 is TGCAGCGTTGATAAAGCGGGAGAAGGCAATGAGCAGTTCTTC. Its protein product is CSVDKAGEGNEQFF. V is TRBV29-1 and J is TRBJ2-1; 8 bases agree with TRBD2. There are 14 residues in the CDR3. Looked up from germline, CDR1 is SQVTM and CDR2 is ANQGSEA. Unmatched junction bases numbered 7, after V lost 3 bases and J lost 6 bases.

About this clonotype itself: A much more abundant neighbour one base away suggests this may be a read error. The chain recombines TRBV5-8 with TRBJ2-7; D gene unclear. Trimming cost V 2 bases and J 6 bases, with 12 bases left between them. This CDR3 has 13 residues. CDR1 is SGHTS, CDR2 YDEGEE, per germline. CDR3 region: CASSLTHWREQYF. CDR3 sequence (DNA): TGTGCCAGCAGCTTAACCCATTGGCGCGAGCAGTACTTC. The full variable domain, with the rest looked up from reference TRBV5-8 and TRBJ2-7, is EAGVTQSPTHLIKTRGQQATLRCSPISGHTSVYWYQQALGLGLQFLLWYDEGEERNRGNFPPRFSGRQFPNYSSELNVNALELEDSALYLCASSLTHWREQYFGPGTRLTVT.

This clonotype was recorded a few times. CDR3 DNA sequence: TGTGCCAGCAGCTTTGGGCGGGAGTTATCCTACGAGCAGTACTTC. Its protein is CASSFGRELSYEQYF. This chain links TRBV7-9 with TRBJ2-7, with 7 bases lining up with TRBD2. This CDR3 spans 15 amino acids. V was clipped by 3 bases and J by 1 base; unmatched bases: 6. Germline V CDR1 and CDR2: SEHNR, FQNEAQ (reference sequence).

In its sample, this clonotype was seen many times. This chain connects TRBV7-6 to TRBJ2-7; D may be TRBD1 (6 bases). This CDR3 is 14 amino acids long. The germline gives CDR1 SGHVS, CDR2 FNYEAQ. V lost 3 bases and J lost 5, with 14 bases in between. This CDR3 reads CASSLQGLINEQYF. CDR3 DNA: TGTGCCAGCAGCTTGCAGGGGCTTATCAACGAGCAGTACTTC.